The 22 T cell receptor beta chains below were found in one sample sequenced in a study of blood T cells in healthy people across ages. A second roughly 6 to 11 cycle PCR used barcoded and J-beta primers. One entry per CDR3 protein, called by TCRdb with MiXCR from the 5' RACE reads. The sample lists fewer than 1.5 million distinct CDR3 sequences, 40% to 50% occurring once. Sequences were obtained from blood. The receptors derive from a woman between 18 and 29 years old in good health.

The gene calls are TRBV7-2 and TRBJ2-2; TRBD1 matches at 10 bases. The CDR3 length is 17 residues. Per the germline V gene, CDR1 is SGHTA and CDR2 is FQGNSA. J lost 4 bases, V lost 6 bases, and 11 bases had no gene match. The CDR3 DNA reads TGTGCCAGCAGACCTCGGGGGACAGGGGCATTCACCGGGGAGCTGTTTTTT. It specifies CASRPRGTGAFTGELFF. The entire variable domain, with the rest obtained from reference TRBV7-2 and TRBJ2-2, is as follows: GAGVSQSPSNKVTEKGKDVELRCDPISGHTALYWYRQSLGQGLEFLIYFQGNSAPDKSGLPSDRFSAERTGGSVSTLTIQRTQQEDSAVYLCASRPRGTGAFTGELFFGEGSRLTVL.

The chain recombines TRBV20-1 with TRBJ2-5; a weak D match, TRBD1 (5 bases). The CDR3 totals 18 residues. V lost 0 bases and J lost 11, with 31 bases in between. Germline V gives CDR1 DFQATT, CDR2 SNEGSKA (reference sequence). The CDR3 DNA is TGCAGTGCTAGAGATAGTTTCCAGCGACAGACCCTTGGCAATGAGCAGTACTTC. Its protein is CSARDSFQRQTLGNEQYF.

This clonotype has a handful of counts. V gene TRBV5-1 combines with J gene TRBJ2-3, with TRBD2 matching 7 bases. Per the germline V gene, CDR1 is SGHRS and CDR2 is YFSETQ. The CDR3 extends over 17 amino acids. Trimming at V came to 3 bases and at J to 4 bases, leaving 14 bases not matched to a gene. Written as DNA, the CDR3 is TGCGCCAGCAGCTCGGGGCCCGGCGGGAGTAGTTCAGATACGCAGTATTTT. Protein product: CASSSGPGGSSSDTQYF. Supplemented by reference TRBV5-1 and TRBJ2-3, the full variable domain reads KAGVTQTPRYLIKTRGQQVTLSCSPISGHRSVSWYQQTPGQGLQFLFEYFSETQRNKGNFPGRFSGRQFSNSRSEMNVSTLELGDSALYLCASSSGPGGSSSDTQYFGPGTRLTVL.

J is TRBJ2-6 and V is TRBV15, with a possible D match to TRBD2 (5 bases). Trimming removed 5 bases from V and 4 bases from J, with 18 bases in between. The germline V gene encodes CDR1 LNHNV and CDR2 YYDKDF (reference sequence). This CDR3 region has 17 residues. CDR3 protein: CATSFPVPGYGANVLTF. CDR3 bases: TGTGCCACCAGCTTCCCTGTACCGGGGTACGGGGCCAACGTCCTGACTTTC.

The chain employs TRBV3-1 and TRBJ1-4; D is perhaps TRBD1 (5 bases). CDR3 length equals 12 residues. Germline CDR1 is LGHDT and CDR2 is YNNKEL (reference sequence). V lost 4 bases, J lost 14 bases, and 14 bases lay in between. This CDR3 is CASSRGGEGLFF. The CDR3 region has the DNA TGTGCCAGCAGCCGAGGAGGGGAAGGGCTGTTTTTT.

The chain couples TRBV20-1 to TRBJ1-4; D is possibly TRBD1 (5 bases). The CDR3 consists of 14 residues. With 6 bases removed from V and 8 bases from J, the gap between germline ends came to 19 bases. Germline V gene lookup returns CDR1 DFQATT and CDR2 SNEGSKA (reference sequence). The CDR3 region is CSAIPGTFGEKLFF. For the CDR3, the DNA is TGCAGTGCCATACCCGGGACGTTTGGGGAAAAACTGTTTTTT.

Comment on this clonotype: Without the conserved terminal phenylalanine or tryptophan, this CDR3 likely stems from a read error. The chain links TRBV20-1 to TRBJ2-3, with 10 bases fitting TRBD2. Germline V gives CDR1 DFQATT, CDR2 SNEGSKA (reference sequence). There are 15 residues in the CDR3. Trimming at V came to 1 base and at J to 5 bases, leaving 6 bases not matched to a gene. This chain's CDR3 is CSARALAGVVDTQYC. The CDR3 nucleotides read TGCAGTGCTAGAGCCCTAGCGGGGGTTGTAGATACGCAGTATTGT.

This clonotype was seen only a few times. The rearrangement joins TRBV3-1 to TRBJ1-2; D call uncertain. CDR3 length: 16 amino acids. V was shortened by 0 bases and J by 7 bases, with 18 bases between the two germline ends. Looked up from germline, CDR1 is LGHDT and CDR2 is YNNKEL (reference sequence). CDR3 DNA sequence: TGTGCCAGCAGCCAAGATGGTGGGCCACTCCCCTCTGGCTACACCTTC. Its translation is CASSQDGGPLPSGYTF.

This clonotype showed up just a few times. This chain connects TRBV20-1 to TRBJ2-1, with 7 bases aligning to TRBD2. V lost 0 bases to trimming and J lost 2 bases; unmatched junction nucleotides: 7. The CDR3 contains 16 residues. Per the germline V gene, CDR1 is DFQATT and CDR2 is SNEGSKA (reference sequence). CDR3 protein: CSARDGEGATYNEQFF. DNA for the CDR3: TGCAGTGCTAGAGATGGGGAGGGAGCCACCTACAATGAGCAGTTCTTC.

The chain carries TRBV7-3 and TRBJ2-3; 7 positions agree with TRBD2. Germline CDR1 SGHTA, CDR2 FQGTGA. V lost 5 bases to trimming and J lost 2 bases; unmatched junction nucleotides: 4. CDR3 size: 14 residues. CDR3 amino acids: CASSVAGVTDTQYF. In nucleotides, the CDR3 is TGTGCCAGCAGCGTGGCGGGGGTCACAGATACGCAGTATTTT.

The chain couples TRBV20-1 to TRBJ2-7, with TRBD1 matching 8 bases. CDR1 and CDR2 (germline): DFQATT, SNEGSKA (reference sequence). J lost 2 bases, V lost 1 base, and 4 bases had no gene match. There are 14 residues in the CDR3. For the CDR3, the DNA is TGCAGTGCTAGAGCTAGGGACAGGCCCTACGAGCAGTACTTC. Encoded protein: CSARARDRPYEQYF.

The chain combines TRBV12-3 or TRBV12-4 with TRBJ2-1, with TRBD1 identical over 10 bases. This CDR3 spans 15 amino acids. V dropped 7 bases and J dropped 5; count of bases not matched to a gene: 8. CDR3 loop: CASTATGGANNEQFF. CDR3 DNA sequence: TGTGCCAGCACCGCGACAGGGGGCGCAAACAATGAGCAGTTCTTC.

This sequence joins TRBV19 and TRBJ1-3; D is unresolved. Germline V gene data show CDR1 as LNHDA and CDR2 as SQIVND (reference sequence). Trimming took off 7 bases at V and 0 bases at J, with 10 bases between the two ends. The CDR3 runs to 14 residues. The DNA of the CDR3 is TGTGCCAGTACCACGAAGAGCTCTGGAAACACCATATATTTT. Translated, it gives CASTTKSSGNTIYF.

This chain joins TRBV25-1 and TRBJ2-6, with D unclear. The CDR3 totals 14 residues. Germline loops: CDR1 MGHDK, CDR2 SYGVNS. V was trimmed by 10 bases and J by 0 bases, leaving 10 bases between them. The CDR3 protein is CATAVGSGANVLTF. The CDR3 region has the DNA TGTGCCACCGCGGTTGGCTCTGGGGCCAACGTCCTGACTTTC.

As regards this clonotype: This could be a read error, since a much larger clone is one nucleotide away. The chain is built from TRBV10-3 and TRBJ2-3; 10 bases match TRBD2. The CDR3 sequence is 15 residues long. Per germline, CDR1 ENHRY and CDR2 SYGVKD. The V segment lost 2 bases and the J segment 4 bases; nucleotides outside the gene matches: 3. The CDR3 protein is CAISEPGTSADTQYF. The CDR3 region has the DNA TGTGCCATCAGTGAGCCCGGGACTAGCGCAGATACGCAGTATTTT.

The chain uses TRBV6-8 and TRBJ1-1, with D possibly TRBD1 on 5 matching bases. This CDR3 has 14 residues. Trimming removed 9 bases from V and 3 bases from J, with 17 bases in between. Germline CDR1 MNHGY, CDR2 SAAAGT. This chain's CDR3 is CARSLPDSDTEAFF. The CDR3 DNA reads TGTGCCAGGTCCCTCCCAGACAGCGACACTGAAGCTTTCTTT.

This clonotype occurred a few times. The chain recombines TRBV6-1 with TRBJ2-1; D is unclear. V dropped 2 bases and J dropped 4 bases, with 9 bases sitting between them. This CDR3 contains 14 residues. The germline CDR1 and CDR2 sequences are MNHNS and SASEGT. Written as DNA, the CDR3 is TGTGCCAGCAGTGAACAGGCACTGTACAATGAGCAGTTCTTC. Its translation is CASSEQALYNEQFF.

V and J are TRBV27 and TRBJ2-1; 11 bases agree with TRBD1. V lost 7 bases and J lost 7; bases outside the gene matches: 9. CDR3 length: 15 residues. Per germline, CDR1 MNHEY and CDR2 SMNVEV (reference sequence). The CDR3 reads CASIPGQGGENEQFF. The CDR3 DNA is TGTGCCAGCATCCCGGGACAGGGGGGAGAAAATGAGCAGTTCTTC.

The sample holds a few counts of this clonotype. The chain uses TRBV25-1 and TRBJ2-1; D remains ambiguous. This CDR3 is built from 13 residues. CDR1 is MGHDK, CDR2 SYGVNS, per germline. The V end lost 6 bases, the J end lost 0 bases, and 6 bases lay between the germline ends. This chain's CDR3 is CASRPSSYNEQFF. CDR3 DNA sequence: TGTGCCAGCAGGCCGAGCTCCTACAATGAGCAGTTCTTC.

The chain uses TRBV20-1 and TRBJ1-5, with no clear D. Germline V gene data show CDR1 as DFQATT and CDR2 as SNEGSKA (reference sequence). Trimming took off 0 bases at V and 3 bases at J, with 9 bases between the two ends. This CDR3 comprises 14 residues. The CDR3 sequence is CSARDLKYNQPQHF. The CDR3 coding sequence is TGCAGTGCTAGAGATCTCAAGTACAATCAGCCCCAGCATTTT.

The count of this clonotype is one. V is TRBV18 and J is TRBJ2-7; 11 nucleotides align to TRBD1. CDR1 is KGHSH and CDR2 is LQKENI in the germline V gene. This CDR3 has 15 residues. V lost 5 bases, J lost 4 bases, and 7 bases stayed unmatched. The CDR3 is CASSIGDRGIYEQYF. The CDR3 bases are TGTGCCAGCTCAATAGGGGACAGGGGGATTTACGAGCAGTACTTC. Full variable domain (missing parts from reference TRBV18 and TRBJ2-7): NAGVMQNPRHLVRRRGQEARLRCSPMKGHSHVYWYRQLPEEGLKFMVYLQKENIIDESGMPKERFSAEFPKEGPSILRIQQVVRGDSAAYFCASSIGDRGIYEQYFGPGTRLTVT.

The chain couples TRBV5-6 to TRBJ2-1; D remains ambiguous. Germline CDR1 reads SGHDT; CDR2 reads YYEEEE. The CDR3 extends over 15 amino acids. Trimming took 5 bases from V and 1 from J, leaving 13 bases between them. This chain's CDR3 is CASSWAPISYNEQFF. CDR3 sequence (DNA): TGTGCCAGCAGTTGGGCCCCTATTTCCTACAATGAGCAGTTCTTC.